What follows are 8 T cell receptor beta chains derived from one specimen sequenced in a study of blood T cell repertoires in COVID-19. This table comes from immunoSEQ multiplex PCR, and its TCRdb copy is limited to in-frame clones, with some not included. The data contain about 200,000 clones, 85% to 90% of them singletons. Sequenced: peripheral blood. The receptors shown here come from a woman aged 70 to 79 with acute or convalescent COVID-19.

V and J are TRBV6-6 and TRBJ1-1; D unclear. CDR1 MNHNY and CDR2 SVGAGI come from the germline V gene (reference sequence). V was shortened by 2 bases and J by 4 bases, with 11 bases between the two germline ends. This CDR3 region has 14 residues. CDR3 sequence: CASSYEGKGTEAFF. The CDR3 nucleotides read TGTGCCAGCAGTTACGAGGGCAAGGGCACTGAAGCTTTCTTT.

Written as DNA, the CDR3 is TGTGCCACCAGTGATTCCGGGGGAACCGGGCAGCCCCAGCATTTT. Translating gives CATSDSGGTGQPQHF. The chain is built from TRBV24-1 and TRBJ1-5; weak D call: TRBD1 (5 bases). V lost 2 bases to trimming and J lost 7 bases, with 14 bases between them. CDR1 is KGHDR and CDR2 is SFDVKD in the germline V gene. The CDR3 totals 15 residues.

This clone was counted a few times. This chain joins TRBV5-1 and TRBJ2-2, with 10 bases fitting TRBD2. CDR1 SGHRS and CDR2 YFSETQ come from the germline V gene. The CDR3 runs 15 residues. The ends lost 4 bases at V and 5 bases at J; junction bases unmatched: 5. The chain's CDR3 is CASSRLAGETGELFF. The CDR3 DNA reads as TGCGCCAGCAGCCGCCTAGCGGGGGAGACCGGGGAGCTGTTTTTT.

The chain is built from TRBV5-4 and TRBJ2-7; 10 bases match TRBD1. This CDR3 is built from 15 residues. Losses at the gene ends were 3 bases for V and 4 bases for J; bases not matched to a gene: 7. The germline V gene encodes CDR1 SGHNT and CDR2 YYREEE (reference sequence). The CDR3 DNA is TGTGCCAGCAGCTCAGGACAGGGGGTAGGATACGAGCAGTACTTC. It codes for CASSSGQGVGYEQYF.

The V gene is TRBV11-2, the J gene TRBJ1-1; 8 bases map to TRBD1. Germline CDR1 SGHAT, CDR2 FQNNGV. The CDR3 length is 20 residues. After removal of 0 bases from V and 2 bases from J, the junction contained 17 bases not matched to a gene. The DNA of the CDR3 is TGTGCCAGCAGCTTAGAGCCAGGGGGCAAAGTCACCTACCTTAACACTGAAGCTTTCTTT. Translation: CASSLEPGGKVTYLNTEAFF.

The chain has TRBV11-3 and TRBJ1-2; 11 bases fit TRBD1. The CDR3 contains 14 residues. Germline-derived CDR1 and CDR2 are SGHNT and YENEEA. Unmatched junction bases numbered 6, after V lost 4 bases and J lost 8 bases. This CDR3 is CASSWDRGDGGYTF. In nucleotides, the CDR3 is TGTGCCAGCAGCTGGGACAGGGGGGACGGGGGCTACACCTTC.

The J gene is TRBJ1-2, the V gene TRBV7-8, with a possible D match to TRBD1 (6 bases). Deletions cut 4 bases from V and 0 bases from J, with 9 bases between. This CDR3 spans 14 amino acids. Germline V CDR1 and CDR2: SGHVS, FQNEAQ. The CDR3 region is CASSSRGANYGYTF. In DNA form, the CDR3 reads TGTGCCAGCAGCTCCAGGGGAGCTAACTATGGCTACACCTTC.

The chain joins TRBV2 to TRBJ1-5; weak D call: TRBD1 (5 bases). Germline values: CDR1 SNHLY, CDR2 FYNNEI. The CDR3 is 21 amino acids. V was trimmed by 6 bases and J by 2 bases, leaving 32 bases between them. The CDR3 reads CASRKGQGGGKTRTGNQPQHF. CDR3 DNA sequence: TGTGCCAGCAGAAAGGGGCAGGGTGGCGGGAAGACCCGGACGGGCAATCAGCCCCAGCATTTT.